This entry concerns a single T cell receptor (beta chain). The antigen remains unidentified. In the same sample, other DNA sequences code for this CDR3. Sequencing used immunoSEQ version 4 in survey mode. Sequencing was performed with immunoSEQ multiplex PCR; in TCRdb, only in-frame clones are kept and a portion is missing. The data contain about 45,000 clones, about 85% of them singletons. Anti-CD3/anti-CD28 beads served as a nonspecific positive control stimulus. Sorting of responding CD4+ T cells relied on upregulated CD40 ligand together with CD69. CD4+ T cell counts exceeded 400 cells/uL; CMV serology was positive. The sample comes from a study of persistence of HIV-infected CD4 T cells. Study findings and constraints: CMV- and Gag-responding cells had lower TCRbeta richness than CD3/CD28-responding cells.

The CDR3 has 19 amino acids. The V end was cut by 8 bases, the J end by 0 bases, with 23 bases between. The germline gives CDR1 MRHNA, CDR2 SNTAGT. The rearrangement uses TRBV6-4 and TRBJ2-6; D perhaps matches TRBD1 (5 bases). The TCR originated in an adult woman with HIV who was CMV-seropositive. The specimen comprised CD4+ T cells sorted from PBMCs after roughly 17-hour stimulation, sampled from a patient who received antiretroviral therapy. Here the CDR3 reads CASPEVVQDNFSGANVLTF. In DNA form, the CDR3 reads TGTGCCAGCCCTGAGGTCGTACAGGATAATTTCTCTGGGGCCAACGTCCTGACTTTC.